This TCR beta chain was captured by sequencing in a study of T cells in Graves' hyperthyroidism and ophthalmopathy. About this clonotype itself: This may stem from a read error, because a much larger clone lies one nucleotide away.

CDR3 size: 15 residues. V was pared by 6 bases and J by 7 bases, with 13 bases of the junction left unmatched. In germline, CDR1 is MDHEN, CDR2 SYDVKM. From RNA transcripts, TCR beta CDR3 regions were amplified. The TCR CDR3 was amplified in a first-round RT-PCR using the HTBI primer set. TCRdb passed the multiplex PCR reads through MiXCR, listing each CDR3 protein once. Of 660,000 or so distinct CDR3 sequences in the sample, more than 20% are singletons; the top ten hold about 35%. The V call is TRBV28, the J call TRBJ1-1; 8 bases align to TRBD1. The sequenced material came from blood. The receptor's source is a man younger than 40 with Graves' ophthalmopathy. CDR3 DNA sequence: TGTGCCAGCAGCCGCAGGGGGCGCGGTGGAATTGAAGCTTTCTTT. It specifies CASSRRGRGGIEAFF. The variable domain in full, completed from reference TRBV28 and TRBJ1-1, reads DVKVTQSSRYLVKRTGEKVFLECVQDMDHENMFWYRQDPGLGLRLIYFSYDVKMKEKGDIPEGYSVSREKKERFSLILESASTNQTSMYLCASSRRGRGGIEAFFGQGTRLTVV.